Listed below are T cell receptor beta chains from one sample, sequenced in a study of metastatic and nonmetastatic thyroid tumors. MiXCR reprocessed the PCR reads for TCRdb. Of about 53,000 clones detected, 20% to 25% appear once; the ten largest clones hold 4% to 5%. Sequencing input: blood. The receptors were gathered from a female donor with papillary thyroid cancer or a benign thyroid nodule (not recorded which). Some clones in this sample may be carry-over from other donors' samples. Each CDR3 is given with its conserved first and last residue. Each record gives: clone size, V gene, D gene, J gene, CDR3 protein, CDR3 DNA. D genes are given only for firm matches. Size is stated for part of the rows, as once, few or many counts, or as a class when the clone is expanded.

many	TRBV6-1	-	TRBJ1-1	CASRTQETTEAFF	TGTGCCAGCAGAACACAGGAGACCACTGAAGCTTTCTTT
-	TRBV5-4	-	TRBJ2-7	CAISSIAREQYF	TGTGCCATTAGCTCGATAGCTCGGGAGCAGTACTTC
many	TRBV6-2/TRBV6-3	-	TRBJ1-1	CASSHTENTEAFF	TGTGCCAGCAGTCATACAGAGAACACTGAAGCTTTCTTT
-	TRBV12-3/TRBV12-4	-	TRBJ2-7	CACSLGSQQYF	TGTGCCTGCAGTTTAGGGTCCCAGCAGTACTTC
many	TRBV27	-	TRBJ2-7	CASSLSLDRYSYEQYF	TGTGCCAGCAGTTTATCCTTGGACAGATATTCCTACGAGCAGTACTTC
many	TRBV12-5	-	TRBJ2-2	CARVADVFIANTGELFF	TGTGCTAGGGTAGCAGACGTTTTTATCGCGAACACCGGGGAGCTGTTTTTT
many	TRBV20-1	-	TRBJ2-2	CSARYHSTDTGELFF	TGCAGTGCTAGATATCATTCGACAGATACCGGGGAGCTGTTTTTT
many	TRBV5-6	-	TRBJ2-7	CASSSRLGYSYEQYF	TGTGCCAGCAGCTCCCGGTTAGGGTATTCCTACGAGCAGTACTTC
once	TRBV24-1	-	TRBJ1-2	CATRADCYVYTF	TGTGCCACCAGAGCCGACTGCTATGTCTACACCTTC
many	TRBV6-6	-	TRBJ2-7	CASSYSQITGLGEQYF	TGTGCCAGCAGTTACTCACAAATAACAGGGTTGGGCGAGCAGTACTTC
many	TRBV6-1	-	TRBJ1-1	CASRDDQAFF	TGTGCCAGCAGGGACGATCAAGCTTTCTTT
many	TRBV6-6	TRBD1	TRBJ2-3	CASSYSRGQTDTQYF	TGTGCCAGCAGTTATTCCAGGGGGCAGACAGATACGCAGTATTTT
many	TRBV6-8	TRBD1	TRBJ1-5	CASSPQGGNQPQHF	TGTGCCAGCAGTCCACAGGGGGGGAATCAGCCCCAGCATTTT
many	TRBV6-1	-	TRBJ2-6	CASSQSRAGANVLTF	TGTGCCAGCAGTCAAAGTAGGGCTGGGGCCAACGTCCTGACTTTC
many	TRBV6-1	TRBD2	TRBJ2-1	CASSPRTSGSYNEQFF	TGTGCCAGCAGTCCCCGGACTAGCGGCTCCTACAATGAGCAGTTCTTC
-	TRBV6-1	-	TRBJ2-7	CASSRRTTWEYEQYF	TGTGCCAGCAGTCGACGGACTACCTGGGAGTACGAGCAGTACTTC
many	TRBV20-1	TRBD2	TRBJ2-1	CSARYQRERNEQFF	TGCAGTGCTAGATACCAGCGGGAGAGGAATGAGCAGTTCTTC
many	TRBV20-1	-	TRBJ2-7	CSASGTLVYEQYF	TGCAGTGCTAGCGGGACGCTGGTCTACGAGCAGTACTTC
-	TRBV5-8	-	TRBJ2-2	CPSSLAGVLTGELFF	TGTCCCAGCAGCTTGGCCGGAGTTCTCACCGGGGAGCTGTTTTTT
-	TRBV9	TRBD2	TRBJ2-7	CASSYGLADLEQYF	TGTGCCAGCAGCTATGGACTAGCGGACCTCGAGCAGTACTTC
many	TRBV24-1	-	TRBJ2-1	CATSDLRTAEQFF	TGTGCCACCAGTGATTTGCGGACGGCTGAGCAGTTCTTC
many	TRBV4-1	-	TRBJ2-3	CASSHPKTDTQYF	TGCGCCAGCAGCCACCCTAAAACAGATACGCAGTATTTT
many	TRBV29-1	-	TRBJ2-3	CSAETGEADTQYF	TGCAGCGCAGAAACAGGGGAGGCAGATACGCAGTATTTT
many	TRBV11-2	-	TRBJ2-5	CASSFFDAGNQETQYF	TGTGCCAGCAGCTTTTTCGACGCGGGAAACCAAGAGACCCAGTACTTC
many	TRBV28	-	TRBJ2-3	CASSPWGGEVTDTQYF	TGTGCCAGCAGTCCATGGGGGGGCGAGGTAACAGATACGCAGTATTTT
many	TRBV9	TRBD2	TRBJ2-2	CASSVPSGRGNTGELFF	TGTGCCAGCAGCGTCCCTAGCGGGAGGGGGAACACCGGGGAGCTGTTTTTT
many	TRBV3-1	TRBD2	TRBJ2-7	CASSHGAGGGQYF	TGTGCCAGCAGCCACGGCGCGGGAGGGGGGCAGTACTTC
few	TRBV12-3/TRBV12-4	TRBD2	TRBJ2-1	CAISLAGEPSGHNEQFF	TGTGCCATCAGTTTAGCGGGCGAGCCTAGCGGTCACAATGAGCAGTTCTTC
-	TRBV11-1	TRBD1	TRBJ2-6	CAIIPHTGGRRSGANVLTF	TGTGCCATCATCCCACATACAGGGGGCCGCCGCTCTGGGGCCAACGTCCTGACTTTC
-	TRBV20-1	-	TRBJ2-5	CSARDSIALGETKYF	TGCAGTGCTAGAGATTCAATAGCGCTCGGAGAGACCAAGTACTTC
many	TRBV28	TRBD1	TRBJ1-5	CASRDRQGASQPQHF	TGTGCCAGCAGGGATCGACAGGGGGCGTCTCAGCCCCAGCATTTT
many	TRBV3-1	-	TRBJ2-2	CASSELLGELFF	TGTGCCAGCAGCGAATTGTTAGGGGAGCTGTTTTTT
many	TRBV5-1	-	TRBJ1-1	CASSLGLQNTEAFF	TGCGCCAGCAGCTTAGGTTTACAGAACACTGAAGCTTTCTTT
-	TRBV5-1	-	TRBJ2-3	CASSLDSEAGTYTQYF	TGCGCCAGCAGCTTGGATAGCGAGGCCGGCACATATACGCAGTATTTT